This T cell receptor (beta chain) was sequenced in a study of OX40 agonist ivuxolimab in advanced cancers. Overall study: Given to patients was ivuxolimab, an agonistic anti-OX40 (CD134) antibody. The mean age was approximately 60 years, ranging from about 20 to 85, with 65% to 85% of participants male.

Regarding the study as a whole: Antigen specificity remained undetermined for the expanded peripheral T cells. On average, CD8+ T cells had more expanded clones than CD4+.

With respect to this clone: As yet, its antigen is unknown.

Here immunoSEQ multiplex PCR was the method, and the copy in TCRdb shows in-frame clones only, minus some. The sample yields roughly 75,000 clones, about nine tenths seen once. Trimming cost V 6 bases and J 6 bases; bases outside gene matches: 7. Germline assignment: CDR1 MDHEN and CDR2 SYDVKM. This CDR3 region has 13 residues. This specimen was CD4+ or CD8+ T cells sorted from blood, taken in a trial of the OX40 agonist ivuxolimab. The chain joins TRBV28 to TRBJ2-7; 8 bases fit TRBD1. This clonotype was sampled from an adult with an advanced solid tumor such as melanoma, head and neck, liver or kidney cancer. The CDR3 here is CASSPRDRREQYF. The CDR3, as DNA: TGTGCCAGCAGCCCAAGGGACAGGCGCGAGCAGTACTTC.